What follows are 22 T cell receptor beta chains derived from one specimen sequenced in a study of T cell clonality in common variable immunodeficiency. Generated by immunoSEQ multiplex PCR, the TCRdb table keeps only in-frame clones and is missing some. The sample yields about 64,000 clones, without any singletons. Sequencing was carried out using peripheral blood mononuclear cells. These receptors originate from a person aged 18 to 70 in good health.

At least ten counts were recorded for this clone. The CDR3 is cut off 3 residues early in the read; its end comes from the germline J gene. The chain has TRBV28 and TRBJ2-7, with D uncertain. Germline assignment: CDR1 MDHEN and CDR2 SYDVKM. V dropped 2 bases and J dropped 6 bases, with 5 bases sitting between them. CDR3 size: 11 residues. The CDR3 sequence is CASSLQREQYF. The CDR3 DNA, read in part, is TGTGCCAGCAGTTTACAGCGCGAG.

The sample holds many counts of this clone. The part of the CDR3 DNA that was read is TGTGCCAGCAGTTACTCCCGGGACAGGGGGAATTCACCC. Protein: CASSYSRDRGNSP. The full CDR3 protein reads CASSYSRDRGNSPLHF. The chain joins TRBV6-2 or TRBV6-3 to TRBJ1-6, with 11 bases matching TRBD1. The read terminates 3 residues ahead of where the CDR3 ends, so the germline J gene completes it. This CDR3 contains 16 residues. Germline V gene lookup returns CDR1 MNHEY and CDR2 SVGEGT. V lost 0 bases, J lost 7 bases, and 2 bases stayed unmatched.

This clone was recorded at least ten times. The CDR3 extends 3 residues past the end of the read, so its final part is completed from the germline J gene. The rearrangement joins TRBV18 to TRBJ1-1, with 12 bases that match TRBD1. The CDR3 runs to 17 residues. V shed 0 bases, J shed 6 bases, and the junction held 8 bases outside the gene matches. CDR1 is KGHSH and CDR2 is LQKENI in the germline V gene. Here the CDR3 reads CASSPPGTGGMIAEAFF. The covered CDR3 bases are TGTGCCAGCTCACCACCGGGGACAGGGGGCATGATCGCTGAA.

This clone was recorded at least ten times. The CDR3 end falls 3 residues outside the read, so it is completed with the germline J gene. The chain is built from TRBV18 and TRBJ1-1; a weak D match, TRBD1 (6 bases). The CDR3 spans 12 residues. Germline loops: CDR1 KGHSH, CDR2 LQKENI. The CDR3 bases that were read are TGTGCCAGCTCACCCTTAACAGGGGAA. This codes for CASSPLTGE. The full CDR3 protein reads CASSPLTGEAFF.

In this sample, this clone turned up many times. The CDR3 end is not reached by the read, which stops 3 residues before it; the germline J gene fills it in. The V call is TRBV2, the J call TRBJ2-5; 9 bases align to TRBD2. J was trimmed by 1 base and V by 3 bases; bases with no gene match: 0. The CDR3 contains 14 residues. Germline CDR1 is SNHLY and CDR2 is FYNNEI. The DNA read from the CDR3 is TGTGCCAGCAGTGAGCGGGGGGGCCAAGAGACC. As protein: CASSERGGQET. The whole CDR3 sequence reads CASSERGGQETQYF.

This clone was counted ten times or more. The CDR3 end falls 3 residues outside the read, so it is completed with the germline J gene. The genes are TRBV3-1 (or the pseudogene TRBV3-2) and TRBJ1-2; 8 bases fit TRBD1. The CDR3 is 15 amino acids. J gave up 4 bases and V 5 bases, and 9 bases lay outside the gene matches. Germline CDR1 and CDR2: LGHDT and YNNKEL (reference sequence). The sequenced part of the CDR3 DNA is TGTGCCAGCAGCACCCACCGGGACAGGACCTATGGC. Its translation: CASSTHRDRTYG. The entire CDR3 protein reads CASSTHRDRTYGYTF.

The sample holds many counts of this clone. The read ends 3 residues shy of where the CDR3 ends; the end is completed using the germline J gene. The V and J genes are TRBV5-4 and TRBJ2-5; tentatively, D is TRBD2 (7 bases). This CDR3 spans 15 amino acids. Germline V gene lookup returns CDR1 SGHNT and CDR2 YYREEE (reference sequence). The V end lost 6 bases, the J end lost 5 bases, and 20 bases lay between the germline ends. The covered CDR3 bases are TGTGCCAGCACCGCTAGGGGGGGGGCTGGTGAGACC. This translates into CASTARGGAGET. The full-length CDR3 reads as CASTARGGAGETQYF.

This clone was observed many times. The CDR3 end falls 3 residues outside the read, so it is completed with the germline J gene. The rearrangement links TRBV7-9 to TRBJ2-5; 8 positions match TRBD2. With 11 bases clipped from V and 1 base from J, the junction kept 0 bases outside the gene matches. The germline V gene encodes CDR1 SEHNR and CDR2 FQNEAQ (reference sequence). There are 11 residues in the CDR3. The sequenced CDR3 bases are TGTGCCGGGACTAGCCAAGAGACC. It yields the protein CAGTSQET. The CDR3 in full is CAGTSQETQYF.

This clone showed up many times. CDR3 bases read: TGTGCCAGCGGGGTGTACAGGGAAGATGGC. Residues: CASGVYREDG. The CDR3 in full is CASGVYREDGYTF. The chain has TRBV28 and TRBJ1-2, with D maybe TRBD1 (6 bases). The read comes to an end 3 residues before the CDR3 does, leaving the germline J gene to fill in the end. Trimming pared 8 bases from V and 6 bases from J, leaving 16 bases between. This CDR3 comprises 13 residues. Germline V gives CDR1 MDHEN, CDR2 SYDVKM.

At least ten counts were recorded for this clone. The sequence runs out 3 residues before the end of the CDR3; the remainder is reconstructed from the germline J gene. The rearrangement uses TRBV7-2 and TRBJ2-1; 12 bases agree with TRBD2. The ends lost 0 bases at V and 4 bases at J; junction bases unmatched: 1. The germline gives CDR1 SGHTA, CDR2 FQGNSA. The CDR3 is made up of 16 amino acids. CDR3: CASSLATSGGYNEQFF. The sequenced part of the CDR3 DNA is TGTGCCAGCAGCTTAGCGACTAGCGGGGGATACAATGAG.

This clone has ten or more counts. The read gets to within 3 residues of the CDR3 end, and the germline J gene fills in the rest. The same CDR3 is also encoded by other DNA sequences in this sample. The chain links TRBV20-1 to TRBJ2-1; 10 bases are shared with TRBD1. V lost 2 bases and J lost 9; bases outside the gene matches: 1. CDR3 length: 12 residues. Germline V gene sequence: CDR1 DFQATT, CDR2 SNEGSKA (reference sequence). Partial CDR3 DNA: TGCAGTGCTAGATGGACAGGGGGTGAG. Amino acid sequence: CSARWTGGE. In full, the CDR3 reads CSARWTGGEQFF.

This clone was seen repeatedly, ten times or more. The missing CDR3 end, 3 residues past where the read stops, is filled in from the germline J gene. The rearrangement uses TRBV29-1 and TRBJ1-1; 7 nucleotides align to TRBD1. Germline V gives CDR1 SQVTM, CDR2 ANQGSEA. This CDR3 comprises 13 residues. The part of the CDR3 DNA that was read is TGCAGCGTTGGTCGTGTCAGGGGGTACGAA. Translated: CSVGRVRGYE. The CDR3 in its entirety is CSVGRVRGYEAFF.

This clone occurred many times. CDR3 sequence reads: CASSQDLGFGSGDTQYF. The CDR3 DNA, read in part, is TGCGCCAGCAGCCAAGATCTCGGGTTTGGGAGCGGAGATACG. The V call is TRBV4-1, the J call TRBJ2-3, with D possibly being TRBD2 (5 bases). The CDR3 is cut off 3 residues early in the read; its end comes from the germline J gene. Trimming pared 0 bases from V and 5 bases from J, leaving 18 bases between. The germline CDR1 and CDR2 sequences are MGHRA and YSYEKL. The CDR3 totals 17 residues.

This clone was observed many times. The read terminates 3 residues ahead of where the CDR3 ends, so the germline J gene completes it. This chain connects TRBV2 to TRBJ2-7, with D possibly called TRBD1 or TRBD2 (7 bases each). Germline CDR1 reads SNHLY; CDR2 reads FYNNEI. The CDR3 has 15 amino acids. V lost 7 bases and J 5 bases, leaving 21 bases between the germline ends. The CDR3 protein is CASTATTGRVHEQYF. CDR3 DNA, as far as it was read: TGTGCCAGCACCGCAACGACAGGGAGGGTCCACGAG.

There are many counts of this clone. The read comes to an end 3 residues before the CDR3 does, leaving the germline J gene to fill in the end. The rearrangement uses TRBV20-1 and TRBJ1-5; possibly TRBD1 for D (5 bases). There are 13 residues in the CDR3. CDR1 is DFQATT and CDR2 is SNEGSKA in the germline V gene (reference sequence). V shed 7 bases and J shed 0 bases, with 10 bases lying between them. Here the CDR3 reads CSVRGGSNQPQHF. The CDR3 DNA, read in part, is TGCAGTGTCCGCGGGGGTAGCAATCAGCCC.

This clone has ten or more counts. The read ends 3 residues before the CDR3 terminus; that terminus is restored from the germline J gene. The genes are TRBV29-1 and TRBJ2-7; 11 bases align to TRBD2. CDR3 size: 15 residues. Per germline, CDR1 SQVTM and CDR2 ANQGSEA. V was pared by 6 bases and J by 0 bases, with 7 bases of the junction left unmatched. The DNA read from the CDR3 is TGCAGCGTCCACGGGACTAGCGGAGTCTCCTACGAG. It encodes CSVHGTSGVSYE. The entire CDR3 is CSVHGTSGVSYEQYF.

This clone showed up many times. The read ends 3 residues shy of where the CDR3 ends; the end is completed using the germline J gene. The chain couples TRBV5-1 to TRBJ1-1, with 7 bases lining up with TRBD1. The CDR3 totals 16 residues. V was pared by 1 base and J by 3 bases, with 9 bases of the junction left unmatched. CDR1 and CDR2 (germline): SGHRS, YFSETQ. CDR3 bases read: TGCGCCAGCAGCTTGTTCGAGGGGGCGCGGGACACTGAA. This translates into CASSLFEGARDTE. The whole CDR3 region reads CASSLFEGARDTEAFF.

This clone has ten or more counts. Read sequence stops 3 residues before the CDR3 end, and the germline J gene provides the missing end. The chain has TRBV7-2 and TRBJ2-7; 11 nucleotides agree with TRBD2. This CDR3 is built from 14 residues. Germline V gene lookup returns CDR1 SGHTA and CDR2 FQGNSA. The junction had 5 bases not matched to a gene; V was cut back by 6 bases and J by 4 bases. CDR3 DNA, as far as it was read: TGTGCCAGCAGTCCCACTAGCGGGAGTTACGAG. It codes for CASSPTSGSYE. The whole CDR3 sequence reads CASSPTSGSYEQYF.

This clone was recorded many times. The read terminates 3 residues ahead of where the CDR3 ends, so the germline J gene completes it. V is TRBV7-3 and J is TRBJ2-3, with TRBD2 as a possible D gene (5 bases). Germline loops: CDR1 SGHTA, CDR2 FQGTGA. V was trimmed by 4 bases and J by 2 bases, leaving 10 bases between them. The CDR3 is 14 residues long. The CDR3 DNA, read in part, is TGTGCCAGCAGCTCGGACTCTTCCACAGATACG. Residues: CASSSDSSTDT. The whole CDR3 reads CASSSDSSTDTQYF. The complete variable domain, with remaining parts taken from reference TRBV7-3 and TRBJ2-3, reads GAGVSQTPSNKVTEKGKYVELRCDPISGHTALYWYRQSLGQGPEFLIYFQGTGAADDSGLPNDRFFAVRPEGSVSTLKIQRTERGDSAVYLCASSSDSSTDTQYFGPGTRLTVL.

This clone was observed many times. The chain's CDR3 is CARSLGADQPQHF. The covered CDR3 bases are TGTGCCAGAAGCTTGGGGGCCGATCAGCCC. J is TRBJ1-5 and V is TRBV5-3, with unresolved D. The read stops 3 residues short of the end of the CDR3; the missing end is completed from the germline J gene. TRBV5-3 is an ORF for which the function is uncertain. Trimming shortened V by 0 bases and J by 5 bases, and 6 bases separated the two germline ends. This CDR3 contains 13 residues.

This clone was observed at least ten times. The read is 3 residues too short to cover the CDR3 end, so that end is filled in from the germline J gene. The chain is built from TRBV18 and TRBJ1-5; no clear D. V was shortened by 2 bases and J by 0 bases, with 8 bases between the two germline ends. Per the germline V gene, CDR1 is KGHSH and CDR2 is LQKENI. The CDR3 contains 15 residues. CDR3 DNA, as far as it was read: TGTGCCAGCTCACCAGGGCGGGATAGCAATCAGCCC. Amino acids: CASSPGRDSNQP. The full CDR3 reads CASSPGRDSNQPQHF. Drawing the rest from reference TRBV18 and TRBJ1-5, the complete variable domain is NAGVMQNPRHLVRRRGQEARLRCSPMKGHSHVYWYRQLPEEGLKFMVYLQKENIIDESGMPKERFSAEFPKEGPSILRIQQVVRGDSAAYFCASSPGRDSNQPQHFGDGTRLSIL.

This clone was detected ten times or more. The read ends 3 residues before the CDR3 terminus; that terminus is restored from the germline J gene. This chain uses TRBV5-6 with TRBJ2-5; 8 bases are a match to TRBD1. This CDR3 is 14 amino acids long. The ends lost 3 bases at V and 7 bases at J; junction bases unmatched: 8. CDR1 and CDR2 from the germline V gene are SGHDT and YYEEEE. The CDR3 region is CASSWDRQESTQYF. The DNA read from the CDR3 is TGTGCCAGCAGCTGGGACAGGCAAGAATCGACC.